This T cell receptor beta chain was found in a study of T cell responses to AZD1222 COVID-19 vaccine. Data came from immunoSEQ multiplex PCR; TCRdb stores just in-frame clones and leaves some out. Of approximately 150,000 clones detected, around 91% appear once; the ten largest clones hold 4.5% to 6.5%. Per the germline V gene, CDR1 is SGHAT and CDR2 is FQNNGV. This CDR3 comprises 15 residues. Trimming left V 6 bases short and J 3 bases short, with 17 bases between. The V and J genes are TRBV11-2 and TRBJ1-1; D gene uncertain. This TCR was recovered from an adult in good health. This specimen consisted of peripheral blood, obtained on day 0 of AZD1222 vaccination. The CDR3 loop reads CASRSLRGSHTEAFF. CDR3 coding DNA: TGTGCCAGCAGGTCCCTCCGGGGTTCCCACACTGAAGCTTTCTTT.